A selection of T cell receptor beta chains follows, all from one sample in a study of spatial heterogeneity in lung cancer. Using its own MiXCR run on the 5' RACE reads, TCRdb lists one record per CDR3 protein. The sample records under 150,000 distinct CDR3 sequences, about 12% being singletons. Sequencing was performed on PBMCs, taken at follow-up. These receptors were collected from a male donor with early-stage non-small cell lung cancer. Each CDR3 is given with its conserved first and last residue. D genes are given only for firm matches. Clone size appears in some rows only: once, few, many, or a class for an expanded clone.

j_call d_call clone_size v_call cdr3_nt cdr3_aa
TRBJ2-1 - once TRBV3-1 TGTGCCAGCAGCCAAGATCCGCTCCTTCGGGAGCAGTTCTTC CASSQDPLLREQFF
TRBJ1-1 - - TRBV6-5 TGTGCCAGCAGTCACAGGGCCCGTATGAACACTGAAGCTTTCTTT CASSHRARMNTEAFF
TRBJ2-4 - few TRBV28 TGTGCCAGCAGTTCCTCCGGACAGCAAAACATTCAGTACTTC CASSSSGQQNIQYF
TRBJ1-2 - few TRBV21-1 TGTGCCAGCAGCCCCAAGGACGGAGCTAACTATGGCTACACCTTC CASSPKDGANYGYTF
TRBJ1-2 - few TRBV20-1 TGCAGTGCTAGAGTTTCACGACTTCTAGCTAACTATGGCTACACCTTC CSARVSRLLANYGYTF
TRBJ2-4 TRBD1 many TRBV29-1 TGCAGCGTTACAGGGGGCGAGGCCAAAAACATTCAGTACTTC CSVTGGEAKNIQYF
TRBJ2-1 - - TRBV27 TGTGCCAGCAGTTTTCGGTCTTTAGGCAATGAGCAGTTCTTC CASSFRSLGNEQFF
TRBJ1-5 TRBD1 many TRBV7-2 TGTGCCAGCAGCTTAAGGGGACAGGGGAATCAGCCCCAGCATTTT CASSLRGQGNQPQHF
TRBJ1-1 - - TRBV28 TGTGCCAGCAGTTTTCGGGGACACATGAACACTGAAGCTTTCTTT CASSFRGHMNTEAFF
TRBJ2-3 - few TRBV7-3 TGTGCCAGCAGCTTAGCGGCAGAAAATACGCAGTATTTT CASSLAAENTQYF
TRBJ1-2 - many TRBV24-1 TGTGCCACCTCCCGCGGGGGTGAAAACTATGGCTACACCTTC CATSRGGENYGYTF
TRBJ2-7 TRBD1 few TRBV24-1 TGTGCCACCAGTGCTACGGACAGGGGGAACCCCTACGAGCAGTACTTC CATSATDRGNPYEQYF
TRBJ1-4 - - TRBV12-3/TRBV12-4 TGTGCCAGCAGTTTTTCCTCTTACGTAGAAAAACTGTTTTTT CASSFSSYVEKLFF
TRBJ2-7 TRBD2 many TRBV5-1 TGCGCCAGCAGCTTGCTAGCGGGGGATTACGAGCAGTACTTC CASSLLAGDYEQYF
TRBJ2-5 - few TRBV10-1 TGCGCCAGCAGTCCAGACATGCGGGAGACCCAGTACTTC CASSPDMRETQYF
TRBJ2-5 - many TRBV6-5 TGTGCCAGCAGGTCACGGGGGGCCTCCTCGGAGACCCAGTACTTC CASRSRGASSETQYF
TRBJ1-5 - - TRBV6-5 TGTGCCAGCAGTTACTCCAGGAATAGCAATCAGCCCCAGCATTTT CASSYSRNSNQPQHF
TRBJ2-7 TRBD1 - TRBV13 TGTGCCAGCAGCTTGGGACAGGGGGTCGACGAGCAGTACTTC CASSLGQGVDEQYF
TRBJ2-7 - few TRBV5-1 TGCGCCAGCAGCGCTCAGGATTCCTACGAGCAGTACTTC CASSAQDSYEQYF
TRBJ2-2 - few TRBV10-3 TGTGCCATCAGCCGTGAAATCAGCGGGTCTGCAGGGGGGGAGCTGTTTTTT CAISREISGSAGGELFF
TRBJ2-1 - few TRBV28 TGTGCCAGCAGACTCCGGGACAACTCCTACAATGAGCAGTTCTTC CASRLRDNSYNEQFF
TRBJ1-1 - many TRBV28 TGTGCCAGCAGTTTAATGGACACCGTGAACACTGAAGCTTTCTTT CASSLMDTVNTEAFF
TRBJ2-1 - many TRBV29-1 TGCAGCGTTTGTCTCGGGACCTCGGTATACGAGCAGTTCTTC CSVCLGTSVYEQFF
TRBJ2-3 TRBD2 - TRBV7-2 TGTGCCAGCAGCTTGTCCGGGACTAGCGGGGGATTGGATACGCAGTATTTT CASSLSGTSGGLDTQYF
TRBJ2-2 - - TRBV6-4 TGTGCCAGCAGTAGAGACGGGGGGCTGGGCACCGGGGAGCTGTTTTTT CASSRDGGLGTGELFF
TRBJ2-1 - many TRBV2 TGTGCCAGCGCGGGGGCCCCCTACAATGAGCAGTTCTTC CASAGAPYNEQFF
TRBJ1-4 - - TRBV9 TGTGCCAGCAGCGGGGGCGTAAGTAATGAAAAACTGTTTTTT CASSGGVSNEKLFF
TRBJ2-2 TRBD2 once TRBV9 TGTGCCAGCAGCCCCTCTCGGACAGCGGGGGGAACCACCGGGGAGCTGTTTTTT CASSPSRTAGGTTGELFF
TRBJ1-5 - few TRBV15 TGTGCCACCAGCAGAGATCGGCTTCCCCAGCCCCAGCATTTT CATSRDRLPQPQHF
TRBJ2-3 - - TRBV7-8 TGTGCCAGCAGCTTCCCCAGGGCAGATACGCAGTATTTT CASSFPRADTQYF
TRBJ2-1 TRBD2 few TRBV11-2 TGTGCCAGCAGCTTAGGCGGGGGGACTTACAATGAGCAGTTCTTC CASSLGGGTYNEQFF
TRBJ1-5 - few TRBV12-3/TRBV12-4 TGTGCCAGCAGCCGTGGGCAGACTGGCAATCAGCCCCAGCATTTT CASSRGQTGNQPQHF
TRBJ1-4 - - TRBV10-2 TGCGCCAGCAGTGAGGCAGGGCCCAGTGAAAAACTGTTTTTT CASSEAGPSEKLFF
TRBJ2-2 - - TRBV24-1 TGTGCCACCAGTGGAATCGGGCGAACCGGGGAGCTGTTTTTT CATSGIGRTGELFF
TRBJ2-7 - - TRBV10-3 TGTGCCATCGGGAGGGACACCACCTACGAGCAGTACTTC CAIGRDTTYEQYF
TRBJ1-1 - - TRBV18 TGTGCCAGCTCACCACCGGCTCTAGGGTACACTGAAGCTTTCTTT CASSPPALGYTEAFF
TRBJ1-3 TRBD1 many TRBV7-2 TGTGCCAGCAGCGCACAGGGGGCCTCTGGAAACACCATATATTTT CASSAQGASGNTIYF
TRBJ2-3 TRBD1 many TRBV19 TGTGCCAGTAGTAAGACAGGGGGCGACACAGATACGCAGTATTTT CASSKTGGDTDTQYF
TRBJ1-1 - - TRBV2 TGTGCCAGCAGGGACGCAAGCTTTGAAGCTTTCTTT CASRDASFEAFF
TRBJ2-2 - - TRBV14 TGTGCCAGCAGCCAAAGTCCCGGAGGTATCACCGGGGAGCTGTTTTTT CASSQSPGGITGELFF
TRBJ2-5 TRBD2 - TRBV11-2 TGTGCCAGCAGCTCGGGACTAGCGGAAGAGACCCAGTACTTC CASSSGLAEETQYF
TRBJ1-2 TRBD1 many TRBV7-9 TGTGCCAGCAGCTTCCGACGGGACAGAGCTAACTATGGCTACACCTTC CASSFRRDRANYGYTF
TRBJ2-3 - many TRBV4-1 TGCGCCAGCAGCCCCAAGGAGGGGATCACAGATACGCAGTATTTT CASSPKEGITDTQYF
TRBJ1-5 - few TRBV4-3 TGCGCCAGCAGCCAAGATTGGGCAGGGGATCAGCCCCAGCATTTT CASSQDWAGDQPQHF
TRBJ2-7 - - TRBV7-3 TGTGCCAGCAGCCCAACAGGGAACCACGAGCAGTACTTC CASSPTGNHEQYF
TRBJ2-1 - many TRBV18 TGTGCCAGCTCAACTCGAGACAATGAGCAGTTCTTC CASSTRDNEQFF
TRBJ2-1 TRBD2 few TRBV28 TGTGCCAGCAGTCCCGTAGCGGGGGGACCAAATGAGCAGTTCTTC CASSPVAGGPNEQFF
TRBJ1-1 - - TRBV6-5 TGTGCCAGCAGCTCCCGGGGGACCGATCCTTTCTTT CASSSRGTDPFF
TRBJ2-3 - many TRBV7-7 TGTGCTAGCAGCTTAAGGTTCAGAACAGATACGCAGTATTTT CASSLRFRTDTQYF
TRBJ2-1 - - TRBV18 TGTGCCAGCTCCCTGGTAGACGGTGATGAGCAGTTCTTC CASSLVDGDEQFF
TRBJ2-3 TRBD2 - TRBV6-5 TGTGCCAGCAGTTACATGGGGAGGGGAGATACGCAGTATTTT CASSYMGRGDTQYF
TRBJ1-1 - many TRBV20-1 TGCAGTGCTAGCCTTGGGGGAATCACTGAAGCTTTCTTT CSASLGGITEAFF
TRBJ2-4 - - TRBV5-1 TGCGCCAGCAGCCCTCACAGTGAAGCCAAAAACATTCAGTACTTC CASSPHSEAKNIQYF
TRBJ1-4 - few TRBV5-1 TGCGCCAGCAGCTTGGGAGGACTTGAAAAACTGTTTTTT CASSLGGLEKLFF
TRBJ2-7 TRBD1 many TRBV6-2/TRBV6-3 TGTGCCAGCACTGACGGGACAGGGGGACGTAGGGAGCAGTACTTC CASTDGTGGRREQYF
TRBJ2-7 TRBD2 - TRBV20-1 TGCAGTGCTGCTCCGGGACTAGTCGTGTACGAGCAGTACTTC CSAAPGLVVYEQYF
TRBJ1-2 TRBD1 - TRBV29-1 TGCAGCGTTGCCAGGGGGCTTGGCTACACCTTC CSVARGLGYTF
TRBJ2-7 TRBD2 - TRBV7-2 TGTGCCAGCAAGACCTCTAGCGGGGGGGCCCACGAGCAGTACTTC CASKTSSGGAHEQYF
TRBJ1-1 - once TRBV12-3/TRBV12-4 TGTGCCAGCAGTTTGGGAGGAATTGAAGCTTTCTTT CASSLGGIEAFF